Following are 28 T cell receptor beta chains from one sample sequenced in a study of blood T cells in healthy people across ages. The authors ran a second PCR of about 7 to 12 cycles using a sample-barcoded 5' primer and a J-beta primer mix. In TCRdb, the 5' RACE reads were re-called with MiXCR into one record per CDR3 protein. The table shows some 930,000 distinct CDR3 sequences, with almost 30% occurring only once. This sample was shared with a second study, whose subject was T cells of mothers and their children.

Sequencing used blood. These receptor sequences come from a woman in her 40s in good health.

The chain couples TRBV11-2 to TRBJ1-2; TRBD1 agrees at 8 bases. CDR3 length equals 17 residues. Unmatched junction bases numbered 14, after V lost 0 bases and J lost 8 bases. Germline V lookup: CDR1 SGHAT, CDR2 FQNNGV. The CDR3 here is CASSLDSRASGGHGYTF. DNA for the CDR3: TGTGCCAGCAGCTTAGATTCCCGGGCCTCAGGGGGCCACGGCTACACCTTC.

The rearrangement links TRBV28 to TRBJ1-2; weak D call: TRBD1 (5 bases). Germline loops: CDR1 MDHEN, CDR2 SYDVKM. Deletions cut 2 bases from V and 4 bases from J, with 11 bases between. This CDR3 is 14 amino acids long. Written as DNA, the CDR3 is TGTGCCAGCAGTTTAAGGGGCAGGGTCTATGGCTACACCTTC. Amino acids: CASSLRGRVYGYTF.

This chain connects TRBV6-2 or TRBV6-3 to TRBJ2-1, with 7 bases aligning to TRBD2. Germline V gives CDR1 MNHEY, CDR2 SVGEGT. The CDR3 runs to 11 residues. V shed 7 bases and J 7 bases; nucleotides not matched to a gene: 1. CDR3 protein: CASIGGNEQFF. The CDR3 DNA sequence: TGTGCCAGCATCGGGGGGAATGAGCAGTTCTTC.

This clonotype has just a few counts. This sequence joins TRBV20-1 and TRBJ1-1; D may be TRBD1 (6 bases). The CDR3 runs to 14 residues. CDR1 is DFQATT, CDR2 SNEGSKA, per germline (reference sequence). V shed 2 bases and J shed 3 bases, with 13 bases lying between them. CDR3 in DNA: TGCAGTGCTAGAACCCCACAGGGTTACACTGAAGCTTTCTTT. Translating gives CSARTPQGYTEAFF.

This clonotype was observed at least ten times. A junction end diverges from the germline sequence, so it may reflect a read error. V usage is TRBV12-3 or TRBV12-4 and J usage is TRBJ1-2, with D hard to call. There are 13 residues in the CDR3. The CDR3 DNA sequence: TGTGTCAGCAATAAACATGGGGACTATGGCTACACCTTC. This encodes CVSNKHGDYGYTF.

The chain uses TRBV29-1 and TRBJ1-4; D is possibly TRBD1 (5 bases). V was shortened by 7 bases and J by 8 bases, with 17 bases between the two germline ends. There are 13 residues in the CDR3. The V gene's germline CDR1 is SQVTM and CDR2 ANQGSEA. The CDR3 loop reads CSARGFGEEKLFF. The CDR3 DNA reads TGCAGCGCGAGGGGTTTCGGAGAGGAAAAACTGTTTTTT. Together with reference TRBV29-1 and TRBJ1-4, the CDR3 gives the full variable domain: SAVISQKPSRDICQRGTSLTIQCQVDSQVTMMFWYRQQPGQSLTLIATANQGSEATYESGFVIDKFPISRPNLTFSTLTVSNMSPEDSSIYLCSARGFGEEKLFFGSGTQLSVL.

This clonotype was recorded a few times. The rearrangement uses TRBV4-1 and TRBJ1-1; D gene unclear. The V end was cut by 1 base, the J end by 0 bases, with 18 bases between. This CDR3 comprises 18 residues. Germline-derived CDR1 and CDR2 are MGHRA and YSYEKL. CDR3 DNA: TGCGCCAGCAGCCAAGGAGGACCGCTTTTCCCCATGAACACTGAAGCTTTCTTT. Protein: CASSQGGPLFPMNTEAFF.

This clonotype appeared many times. This chain uses TRBV7-3 with TRBJ2-5; D is undetermined. V lost 2 bases and J 5 bases, leaving 9 bases between the germline ends. Germline V lookup: CDR1 SGHTA, CDR2 FQGTGA. The CDR3 extends over 13 amino acids. CDR3 loop: CASSLGVLETQYF. The CDR3 DNA sequence: TGTGCCAGCAGCTTAGGGGTACTGGAGACCCAGTACTTC.

This clonotype was seen a handful of times. The rearrangement links TRBV12-3 or TRBV12-4 to TRBJ2-7; TRBD1 matches at 12 bases. There are 14 residues in the CDR3. Trimming cost V 6 bases and J 8 bases; bases outside gene matches: 8. The CDR3: CASRGWDRGPKQYF. Here the CDR3 DNA reads TGTGCCAGCAGGGGGTGGGACAGGGGGCCCAAGCAGTACTTC.

The chain couples TRBV7-2 to TRBJ2-3; perhaps TRBD2 as D (5 bases). This CDR3 region has 15 residues. The germline V gene has CDR1 SGHTA and CDR2 FQGNSA. Trimming took off 6 bases at V and 0 bases at J, with 13 bases between the two ends. DNA of the CDR3: TGTGCCAGCAGGCCGGACTCTGCTAGCACAGATACGCAGTATTTT. This codes for CASRPDSASTDTQYF.

The V call is TRBV28, the J call TRBJ2-7; no definite D call. Germline CDR1 is MDHEN and CDR2 is SYDVKM. V shed 1 base and J shed 7 bases, with 14 bases lying between them. This CDR3 region has 14 residues. The CDR3 reads CASSLSPFYNEQYF. CDR3 DNA: TGTGCCAGCAGTTTATCCCCTTTCTACAATGAGCAGTACTTC.

Note on this clonotype: Without the conserved terminal phenylalanine or tryptophan, this CDR3 likely stems from a read error. The V and J genes are TRBV6-5 and TRBJ2-4; 12 positions agree with TRBD1. The DNA end is a closer match to TRBJ2-7, so the J assignment may be wrong. Germline V CDR1 and CDR2: MNHEY, SVGAGI. The CDR3 runs to 16 residues. The CDR3 DNA follows: TGTGCCAGTAGTTATCCCGGGACAGGGGGCCAGTACGAGCAGTACTGC. Amino acids: CASSYPGTGGQYEQYC.

The chain is built from TRBV5-1 and TRBJ2-3, with D possibly matching TRBD2 (6 bases). Between the trimmed V and J ends, which lost 6 bases and 0 bases, there was a span of 17 bases. Germline V gene sequence: CDR1 SGHRS, CDR2 YFSETQ. The CDR3 covers 16 residues. CDR3 region: CASTPGGDYSTDTQYF. CDR3 nucleotides: TGCGCCAGCACCCCCGGGGGTGACTATAGCACAGATACGCAGTATTTT.

The V call is TRBV28, the J call TRBJ1-1; D is perhaps TRBD1 (6 bases). Per germline, CDR1 MDHEN and CDR2 SYDVKM. Deletions cut 4 bases from V and 7 bases from J, with 13 bases between. The CDR3 sequence is 13 residues long. CDR3: CASSWGQGLEAFF. The DNA for the CDR3 is TGTGCCAGCAGTTGGGGGCAGGGCCTTGAAGCTTTCTTT.

This clonotype has a count of ten or more. This chain's CDR3 is CASSQDSRGYTF. The CDR3 DNA follows: TGTGCCAGCAGCCAGGACAGCCGTGGCTACACCTTC. The chain combines TRBV6-2 or TRBV6-3 with TRBJ1-2, with D possibly matching TRBD1 (6 bases). Between the trimmed V and J ends, which lost 6 bases and 7 bases, there was a span of 12 bases. CDR3 length: 12 amino acids. Germline lookup yields CDR1 MNHEY and CDR2 SVGEGT.

In this sample, this clonotype turned up a few times. This chain joins TRBV6-5 and TRBJ1-2, with 9 bases aligning to TRBD1. Germline loops: CDR1 MNHEY, CDR2 SVGAGI. V was pared by 6 bases and J by 3 bases, with 8 bases of the junction left unmatched. The CDR3 is 15 residues long. CDR3 loop: CASRSAGTGHYGYTF. In DNA, the CDR3 is TGTGCCAGCAGATCCGCCGGGACAGGGCACTATGGCTACACCTTC.

This clonotype has at least ten counts. The gene calls are TRBV28 and TRBJ2-2; 7 bases agree with TRBD2. There are 13 residues in the CDR3. J was trimmed by 6 bases and V by 7 bases; bases with no gene match: 5. Germline V gene lookup returns CDR1 MDHEN and CDR2 SYDVKM. Here the CDR3 reads CASTPRGAGELFF. The DNA for the CDR3 is TGTGCCAGCACCCCCCGGGGGGCCGGGGAGCTGTTTTTT.

In regard to this clonotype: This may arise from a read error, as a much more abundant clone is one base away. The chain is built from TRBV19 and TRBJ2-4, with TRBD1 as a possible D gene (6 bases). The J call may be faulty, since TRBJ2-7 better matches the DNA end. The CDR3 has 14 amino acids. Germline V gene data show CDR1 as LNHDA and CDR2 as SQIVND (reference sequence). The CDR3 reads CVSKETGERYEQYF. The CDR3 nucleotides are TGTGTCAGTAAGGAGACAGGTGAACGCTACGAGCAGTACTTC.

V gene TRBV11-2 combines with J gene TRBJ2-5, with D perhaps TRBD2 (7 bases). V was trimmed by 0 bases and J by 11 bases, leaving 22 bases between them. Germline values: CDR1 SGHAT, CDR2 FQNNGV. The CDR3 length is 16 residues. For the CDR3, the DNA is TGTGCCAGCAGCTTAGAGTACGGGGGGCGAGGTTTTGAGCAGTACTTC. Translated: CASSLEYGGRGFEQYF.

CDR3 protein: CASSFLAGVHNEQYF. As DNA, the CDR3 is TGTGCCAGCAGTTTTCTAGCGGGGGTACACAATGAGCAGTACTTC. The chain joins TRBV28 to TRBJ2-4, with 10 nucleotides matching TRBD2. CDR3 length: 15 amino acids. Germline V CDR1 and CDR2: MDHEN, SYDVKM. Trimming cost V 3 bases and J 13 bases; bases outside gene matches: 12.

A remark on this clonotype: A much larger clone is a single base away; this may be a read error. V is TRBV28 and J is TRBJ1-4, with TRBD1 identical over 7 bases. Germline CDR1 and CDR2: MDHEN and SYDVKM. This CDR3 has 14 amino acids. The CDR3 DNA is TGTGCCAGTAGGGCAGGGACAGATAATGAAAAACCGTTTTTT. Protein: CASRAGTDNEKPFF.

In this sample, this clonotype turned up a few times. The rearrangement joins TRBV9 to TRBJ1-1; a weak D match, TRBD1 (6 bases). The CDR3 consists of 14 residues. Germline CDR1 is SGDLS and CDR2 is YYNGEE. V gave up 0 bases and J gave up 2 bases, with 8 bases separating them. In DNA form, the CDR3 reads TGTGCCAGCAGCGTAGGGGACATAAACACTGAAGCTTTCTTT. This translates into CASSVGDINTEAFF.

This chain links TRBV7-2 with TRBJ2-7; D is unresolved. CDR1 SGHTA and CDR2 FQGNSA come from the germline V gene. V lost 4 bases and J 6 bases, leaving 13 bases between the germline ends. The CDR3 is 13 amino acids. The CDR3 here is CASSSTEKFEQYF. For the CDR3, the DNA is TGTGCCAGCAGCTCCACAGAGAAGTTCGAGCAGTACTTC.

Concerning this clonotype itself: Possible read error: a much larger clone is one base away. The chain combines TRBV21-1 with TRBJ1-5. TRBV21-1 is flagged as a pseudogene. The CDR3 is 14 amino acids. CDR3 region: CASSRRVGNRPQHF. CDR3 DNA: TGTGCCAGCAGCCGTAGGGTGGGCAATCGGCCCCAGCATTTT.

This clonotype has a count of ten or more. This chain uses TRBV5-4 with TRBJ2-5; unclear D gene. Trimming stripped 4 bases from V and 5 bases from J, with 18 bases between. The CDR3 is 15 amino acids. Germline CDR1 reads SGHNT; CDR2 reads YYREEE (reference sequence). The CDR3 is CASSPAPGGVETQYF. CDR3 in DNA: TGTGCCAGCAGCCCCGCCCCCGGCGGTGTGGAGACCCAGTACTTC.

The J gene is TRBJ2-2, the V gene TRBV28; no firm D call. This CDR3 region has 13 residues. The ends were cut back, 6 bases at V and 6 bases at J, with 11 bases in the middle. Germline V lookup: CDR1 MDHEN, CDR2 SYDVKM. The CDR3 sequence: CASSPPAPGELFF. DNA of the CDR3: TGTGCCAGCAGCCCACCGGCTCCCGGGGAGCTGTTTTTT.

This clonotype was detected ten times or more. The V call is TRBV20-1, the J call TRBJ2-3; D is perhaps TRBD2 (6 bases). The V gene's germline CDR1 is DFQATT and CDR2 SNEGSKA (reference sequence). The CDR3 runs 19 residues. V lost 5 bases and J lost 0, with 27 bases in between. CDR3 sequence reads: CSAPQGGLAGQTSTDTQYF. Here the CDR3 DNA reads TGCAGTGCTCCCCAGGGCGGTCTTGCGGGGCAAACTAGCACAGATACGCAGTATTTT.

At least ten counts were recorded for this clonotype. The V gene is TRBV6-6, the J gene TRBJ2-3; a possible D gene is TRBD2 (6 bases). CDR3 length: 13 amino acids. The V end lost 10 bases, the J end lost 3 bases, and 14 bases lay between the germline ends. Germline V lookup: CDR1 MNHNY, CDR2 SVGAGI (reference sequence). The CDR3 sequence: CAISRDLTDTQYF. The CDR3 DNA reads as TGTGCCATTTCCCGGGACTTAACAGATACGCAGTATTTT.